The present entry profiles one T cell receptor (beta chain) with its context. Random hexamers served to reverse transcribe roughly 0.5 to 1 ug RNA. TCRdb used MiXCR to reprocess the immunoSEQ multiplex PCR reads, holding one entry per CDR3 protein. Seen here are about 250,000 distinct CDR3 sequences, roughly 95% observed once, and the top ten hold roughly 0.07%. J lost 5 bases, V lost 4 bases, and 5 bases had no gene match. Germline V gene sequence: CDR1 SGHNT, CDR2 YYREEE (reference sequence). The CDR3 has 13 residues. This sample was taken from a study of CD8 T cells in Susac syndrome. The sequenced sample was CD4+ T cells from PBMCs. The TCR comes from a human donor with multiple sclerosis. The J gene is TRBJ2-7, the V gene TRBV5-4; 8 nucleotides line up with TRBD1. DNA of the CDR3: TGTGCCAGCAGCCTGGACAGGGCTGACGAGCAGTACGTC. This encodes CASSLDRADEQYV.